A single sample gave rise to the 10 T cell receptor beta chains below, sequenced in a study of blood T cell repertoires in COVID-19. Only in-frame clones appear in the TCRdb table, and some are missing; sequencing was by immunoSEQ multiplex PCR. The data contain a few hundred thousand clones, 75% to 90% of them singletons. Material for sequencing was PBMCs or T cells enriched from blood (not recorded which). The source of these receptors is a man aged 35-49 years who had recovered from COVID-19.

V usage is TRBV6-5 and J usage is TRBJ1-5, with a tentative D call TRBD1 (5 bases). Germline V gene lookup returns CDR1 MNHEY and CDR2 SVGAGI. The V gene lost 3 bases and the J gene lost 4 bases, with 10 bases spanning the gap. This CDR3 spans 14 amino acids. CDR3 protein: CASSYSGKNQPQHF. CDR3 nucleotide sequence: TGTGCCAGCAGTTATTCAGGGAAGAATCAGCCCCAGCATTTT.

The CDR3 DNA reads TGTGCCAGCAGCCTTCGAGCAGGGAACACTGAAGCTTTCTTT. Translated, it gives CASSLRAGNTEAFF. The chain joins TRBV5-4 to TRBJ1-1; no reliable D call. Germline CDR1 and CDR2: SGHNT and YYREEE (reference sequence). There are 14 residues in the CDR3. V was shortened by 4 bases and J by 1 base, with 11 bases between the two germline ends.

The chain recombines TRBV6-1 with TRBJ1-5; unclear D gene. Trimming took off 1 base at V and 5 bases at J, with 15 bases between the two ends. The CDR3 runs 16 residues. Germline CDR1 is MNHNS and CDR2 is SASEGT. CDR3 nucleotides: TGTGCCAGCAGTGAAGTGGCGTCTCGGGGATATCAGCCCCAGCATTTT. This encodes CASSEVASRGYQPQHF.

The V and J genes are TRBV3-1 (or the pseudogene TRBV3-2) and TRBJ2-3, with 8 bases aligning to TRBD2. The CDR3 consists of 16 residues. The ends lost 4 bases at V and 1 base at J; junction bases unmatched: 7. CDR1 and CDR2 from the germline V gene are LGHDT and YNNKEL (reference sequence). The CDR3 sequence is CASSPGLARGTDTQYF. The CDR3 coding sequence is TGTGCCAGCAGCCCCGGACTAGCTCGGGGCACAGATACGCAGTATTTT.

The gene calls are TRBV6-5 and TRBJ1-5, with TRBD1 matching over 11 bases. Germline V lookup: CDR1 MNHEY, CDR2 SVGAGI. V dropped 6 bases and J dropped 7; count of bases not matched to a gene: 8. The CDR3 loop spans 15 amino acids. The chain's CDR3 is CASSQGQGDRQPQHF. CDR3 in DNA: TGTGCCAGCAGCCAGGGACAGGGGGATCGGCAGCCCCAGCATTTT.

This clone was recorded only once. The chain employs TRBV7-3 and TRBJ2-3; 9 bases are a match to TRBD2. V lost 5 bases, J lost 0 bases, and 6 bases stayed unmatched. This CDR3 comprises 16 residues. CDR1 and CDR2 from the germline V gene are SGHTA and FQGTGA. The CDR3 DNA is TGTGCCAGCAGCCCCGGGACTAGCAGTAGCACAGATACGCAGTATTTT. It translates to CASSPGTSSSTDTQYF.

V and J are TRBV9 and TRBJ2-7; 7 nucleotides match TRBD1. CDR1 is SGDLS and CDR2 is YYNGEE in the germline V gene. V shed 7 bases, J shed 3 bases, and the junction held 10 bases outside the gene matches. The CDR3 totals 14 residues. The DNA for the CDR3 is TGTGCCAGCTCGGCCACGGGACAGTACTACGAGCAGTACTTC. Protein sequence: CASSATGQYYEQYF.

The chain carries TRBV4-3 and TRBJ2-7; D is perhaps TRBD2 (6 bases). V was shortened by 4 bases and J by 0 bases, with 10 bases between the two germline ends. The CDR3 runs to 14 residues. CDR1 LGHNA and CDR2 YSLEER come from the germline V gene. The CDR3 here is CASSLQTSSYEQYF. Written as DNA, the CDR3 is TGCGCCAGCAGCCTCCAGACTAGCTCCTACGAGCAGTACTTC.

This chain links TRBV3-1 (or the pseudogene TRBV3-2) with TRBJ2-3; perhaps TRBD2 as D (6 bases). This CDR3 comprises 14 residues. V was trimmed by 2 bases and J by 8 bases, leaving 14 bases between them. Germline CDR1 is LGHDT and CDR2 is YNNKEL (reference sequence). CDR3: CASSQKGSGITQYF. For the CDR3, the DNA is TGTGCCAGCAGCCAAAAGGGTAGCGGTATTACGCAGTATTTT.

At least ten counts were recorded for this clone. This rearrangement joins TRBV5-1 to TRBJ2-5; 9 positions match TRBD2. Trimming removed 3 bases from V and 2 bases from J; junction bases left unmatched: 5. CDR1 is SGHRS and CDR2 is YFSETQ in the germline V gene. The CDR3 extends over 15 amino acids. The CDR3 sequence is CASSSGLAEQETQYF. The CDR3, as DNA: TGCGCCAGCAGCTCGGGACTAGCAGAGCAAGAGACCCAGTACTTC.